This entry concerns a single T cell receptor beta chain. As yet, its antigen is unknown. This sample was taken from a study of cytomegalovirus exposure and HLA in healthy donors. Study background: When about 400 donors were genotyped, roughly 82% of them were found to fall in the Caucasian-associated ancestry cluster. Findings and limits, study-wide: Published work reported that the classifier diagnosed cytomegalovirus status with high specificity and sensitivity. When analyzed later, a missense DCLRE1C variant was found to be linked to TCR beta V- and J-gene trimming.

V shed 1 base, J shed 2 bases, and the junction held 4 bases outside the gene matches. Per germline, CDR1 SGHNT and CDR2 YYREEE (reference sequence). This CDR3 has 15 residues. Vbeta (60) and Jbeta (13) primers were used in the PCR. Produced via immunoSEQ multiplex PCR; TCRdb's table is partial and in-frame only. The sample yields around 150,000 clones, about 80% seen once. Sample: PBMCs. This receptor was obtained from a man under 40 in good health and CMV-seronegative. The V and J genes are TRBV5-4 and TRBJ2-7; 9 bases line up with TRBD2. The CDR3 is CASSLSLAGTYEQYF. The CDR3 nucleotides read TGTGCCAGCAGCTTGTCGCTAGCGGGAACCTACGAGCAGTACTTC.